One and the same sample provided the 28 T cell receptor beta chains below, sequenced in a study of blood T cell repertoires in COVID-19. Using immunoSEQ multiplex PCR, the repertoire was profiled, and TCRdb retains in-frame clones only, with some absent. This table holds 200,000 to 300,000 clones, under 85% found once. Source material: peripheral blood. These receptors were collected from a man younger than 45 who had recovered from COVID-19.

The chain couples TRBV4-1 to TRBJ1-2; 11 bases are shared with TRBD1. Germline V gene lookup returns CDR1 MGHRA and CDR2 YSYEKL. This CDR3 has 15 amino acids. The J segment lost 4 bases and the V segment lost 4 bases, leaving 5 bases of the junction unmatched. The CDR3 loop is CASSPGQGAIYGYTF. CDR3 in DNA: TGCGCCAGCAGCCCTGGACAGGGGGCAATCTATGGCTACACCTTC.

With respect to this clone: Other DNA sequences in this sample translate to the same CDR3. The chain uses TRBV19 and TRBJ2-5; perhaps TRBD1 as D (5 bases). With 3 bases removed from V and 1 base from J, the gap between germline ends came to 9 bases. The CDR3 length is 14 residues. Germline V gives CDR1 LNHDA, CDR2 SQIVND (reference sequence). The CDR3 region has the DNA TGTGCCAGTAGTATGGGGCAGGGCCAAGAGACCCAGTACTTC. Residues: CASSMGQGQETQYF.

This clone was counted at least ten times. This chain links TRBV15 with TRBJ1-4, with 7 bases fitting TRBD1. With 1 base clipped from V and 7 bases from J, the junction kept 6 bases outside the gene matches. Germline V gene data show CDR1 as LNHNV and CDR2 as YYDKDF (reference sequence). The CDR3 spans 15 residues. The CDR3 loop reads CATSRVRTGGEKLFF. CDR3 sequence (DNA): TGTGCCACCAGCAGAGTTCGGACAGGAGGTGAAAAACTGTTTTTT.

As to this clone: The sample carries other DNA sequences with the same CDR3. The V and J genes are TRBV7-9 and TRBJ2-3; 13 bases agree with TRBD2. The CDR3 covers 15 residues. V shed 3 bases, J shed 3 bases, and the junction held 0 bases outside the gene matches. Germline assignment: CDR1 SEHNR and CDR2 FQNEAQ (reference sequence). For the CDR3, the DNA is TGTGCCAGCAGCTTGGGACTAGCGGGGACAGATACGCAGTATTTT. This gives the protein CASSLGLAGTDTQYF.

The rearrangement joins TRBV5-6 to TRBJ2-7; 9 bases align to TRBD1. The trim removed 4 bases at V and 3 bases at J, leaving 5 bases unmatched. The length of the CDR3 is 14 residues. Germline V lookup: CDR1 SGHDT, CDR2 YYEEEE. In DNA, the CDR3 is TGTGCCAGCAGCACCGGACAGGGGTACTACGAGCAGTACTTC. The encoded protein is CASSTGQGYYEQYF.

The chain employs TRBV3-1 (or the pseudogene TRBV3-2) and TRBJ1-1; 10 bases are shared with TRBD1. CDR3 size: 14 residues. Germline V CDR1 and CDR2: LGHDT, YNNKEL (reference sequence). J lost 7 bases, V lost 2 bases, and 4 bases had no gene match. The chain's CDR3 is CASSQRQGASEAFF. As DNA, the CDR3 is TGTGCCAGCAGCCAAAGACAGGGGGCAAGTGAAGCTTTCTTT.

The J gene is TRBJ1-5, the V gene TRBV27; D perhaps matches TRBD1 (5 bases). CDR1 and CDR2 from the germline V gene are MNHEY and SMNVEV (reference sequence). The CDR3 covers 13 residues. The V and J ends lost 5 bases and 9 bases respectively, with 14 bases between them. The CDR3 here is CASSPGYIPPQHF. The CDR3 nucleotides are TGTGCCAGCAGTCCAGGGTACATTCCGCCCCAGCATTTT.

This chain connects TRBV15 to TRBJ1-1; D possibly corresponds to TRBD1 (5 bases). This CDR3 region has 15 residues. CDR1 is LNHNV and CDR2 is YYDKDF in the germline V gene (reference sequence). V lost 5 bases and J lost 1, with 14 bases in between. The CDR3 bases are TGTGCCACCAGCCCGGGGGATAGGGGGAACACTGAAGCTTTCTTT. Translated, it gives CATSPGDRGNTEAFF.

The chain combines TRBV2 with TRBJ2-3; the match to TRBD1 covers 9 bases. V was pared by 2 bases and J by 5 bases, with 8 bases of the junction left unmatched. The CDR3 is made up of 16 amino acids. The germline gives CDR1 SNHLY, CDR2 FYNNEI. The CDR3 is CASSEQGQGLGDTQYF. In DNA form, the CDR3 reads TGTGCCAGCAGTGAACAGGGACAGGGCTTAGGAGATACGCAGTATTTT. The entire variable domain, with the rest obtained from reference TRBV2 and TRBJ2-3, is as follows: EPEVTQTPSHQVTQMGQEVILRCVPISNHLYFYWYRQILGQKVEFLVSFYNNEISEKSEIFDDQFSVERPDGSNFTLKIRSTKLEDSAMYFCASSEQGQGLGDTQYFGPGTRLTVL.

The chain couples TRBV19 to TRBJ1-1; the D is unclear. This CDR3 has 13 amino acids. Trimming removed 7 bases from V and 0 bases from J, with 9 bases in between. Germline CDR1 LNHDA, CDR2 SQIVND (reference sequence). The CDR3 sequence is CASIRSMNTEAFF. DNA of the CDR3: TGTGCCAGTATTAGGAGTATGAACACTGAAGCTTTCTTT.

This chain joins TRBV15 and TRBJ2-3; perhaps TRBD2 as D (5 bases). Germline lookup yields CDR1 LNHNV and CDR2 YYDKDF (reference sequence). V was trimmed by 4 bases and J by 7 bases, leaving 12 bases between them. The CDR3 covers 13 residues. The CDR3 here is CATSISGVNTQYF. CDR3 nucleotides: TGTGCCACCAGCATAAGCGGTGTAAATACGCAGTATTTT.

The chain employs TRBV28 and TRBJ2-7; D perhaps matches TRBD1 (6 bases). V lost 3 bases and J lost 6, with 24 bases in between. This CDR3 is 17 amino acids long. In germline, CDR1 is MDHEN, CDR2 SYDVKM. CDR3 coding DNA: TGTGCCAGCAGTTTTAGCCGGGACACGAGATCCCCTTTCGAGCAGTACGTC. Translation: CASSFSRDTRSPFEQYV.

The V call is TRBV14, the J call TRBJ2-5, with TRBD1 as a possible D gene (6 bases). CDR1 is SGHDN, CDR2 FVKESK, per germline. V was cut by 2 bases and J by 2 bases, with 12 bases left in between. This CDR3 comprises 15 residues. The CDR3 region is CASSQRLGQQETQYF. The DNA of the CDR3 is TGTGCCAGCAGCCAACGACTCGGACAGCAAGAGACCCAGTACTTC.

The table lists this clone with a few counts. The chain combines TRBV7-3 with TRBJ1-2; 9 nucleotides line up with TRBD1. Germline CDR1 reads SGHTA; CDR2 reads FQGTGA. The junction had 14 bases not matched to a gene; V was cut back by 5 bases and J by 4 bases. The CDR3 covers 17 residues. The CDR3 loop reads CASSPRNPTGGSYGYTF. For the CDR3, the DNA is TGTGCCAGCAGCCCGCGGAACCCGACAGGGGGAAGCTATGGCTACACCTTC.

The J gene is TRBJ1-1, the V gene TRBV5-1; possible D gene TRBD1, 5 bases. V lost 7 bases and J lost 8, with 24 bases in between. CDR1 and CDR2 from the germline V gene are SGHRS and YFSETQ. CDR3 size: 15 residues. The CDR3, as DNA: TGCGCCAGCGGCACAGGAAACAGCCACGCTCCGGAAGCTTTCTTT. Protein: CASGTGNSHAPEAFF.

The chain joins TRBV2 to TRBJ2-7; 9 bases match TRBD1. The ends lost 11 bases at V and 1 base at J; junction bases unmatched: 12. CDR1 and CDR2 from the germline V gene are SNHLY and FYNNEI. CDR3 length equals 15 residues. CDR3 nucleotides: TGTGCCGTACAGGGGGCAGGGGCCTTGTCCTACGAGCAGTACGTC. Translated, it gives CAVQGAGALSYEQYV.

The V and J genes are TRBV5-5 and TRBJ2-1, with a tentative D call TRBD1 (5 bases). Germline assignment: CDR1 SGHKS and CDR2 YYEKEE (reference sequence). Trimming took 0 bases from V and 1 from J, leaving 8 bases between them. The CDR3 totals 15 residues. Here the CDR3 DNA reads TGTGCCAGCAGCTTGGTGGACACTTCCTACAATGAGCAGTTCTTC. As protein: CASSLVDTSYNEQFF. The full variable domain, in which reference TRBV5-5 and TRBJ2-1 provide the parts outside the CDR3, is DAGVTQSPTHLIKTRGQQVTLRCSPISGHKSVSWYQQVLGQGPQFIFQYYEKEERGRGNFPDRFSARQFPNYSSELNVNALLLGDSALYLCASSLVDTSYNEQFFGPGTRLTVL.

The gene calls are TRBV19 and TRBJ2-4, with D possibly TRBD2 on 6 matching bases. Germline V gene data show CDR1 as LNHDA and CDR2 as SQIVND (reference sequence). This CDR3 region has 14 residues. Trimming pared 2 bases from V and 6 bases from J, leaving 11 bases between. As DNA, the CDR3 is TGTGCCAGTAGTATACCGGGGGTGGCAAACATTCAGTACTTC. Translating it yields CASSIPGVANIQYF.

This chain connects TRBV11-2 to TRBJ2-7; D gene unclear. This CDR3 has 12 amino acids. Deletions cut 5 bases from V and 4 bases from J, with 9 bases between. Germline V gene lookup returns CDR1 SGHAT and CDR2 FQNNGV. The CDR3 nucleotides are TGTGCCAGCAGCACAGTGGGTTACGAGCAGTACGTC. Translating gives CASSTVGYEQYV.

The CDR3, as DNA: TGTGCCAGCAATCCTAGCGGAGACACCGGGGAGCTGTTTTTT. Amino acid sequence: CASNPSGDTGELFF. J is TRBJ2-2 and V is TRBV6-5; the match to TRBD2 covers 7 bases. Germline assignment: CDR1 MNHEY and CDR2 SVGAGI. This CDR3 has 14 residues. V lost 7 bases, J lost 3 bases, and 5 bases stayed unmatched.

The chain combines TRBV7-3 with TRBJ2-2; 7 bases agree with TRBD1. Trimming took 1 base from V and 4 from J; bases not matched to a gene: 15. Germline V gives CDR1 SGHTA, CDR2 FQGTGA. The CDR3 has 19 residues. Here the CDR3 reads CASSLKGGTGARPTGELFF. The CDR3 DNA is TGTGCCAGCAGCTTAAAAGGCGGTACAGGGGCCAGGCCCACCGGGGAGCTGTTTTTT. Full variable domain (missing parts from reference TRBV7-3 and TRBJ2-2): GAGVSQTPSNKVTEKGKYVELRCDPISGHTALYWYRQSLGQGPEFLIYFQGTGAADDSGLPNDRFFAVRPEGSVSTLKIQRTERGDSAVYLCASSLKGGTGARPTGELFFGEGSRLTVL.

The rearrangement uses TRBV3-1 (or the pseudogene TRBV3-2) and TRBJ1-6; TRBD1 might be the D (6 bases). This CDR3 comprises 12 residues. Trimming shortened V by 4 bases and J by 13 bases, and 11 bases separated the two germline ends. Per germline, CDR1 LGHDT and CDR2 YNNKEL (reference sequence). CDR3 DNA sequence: TGTGCCAGCAGCCGGCAGGGGCCGCCCCTCCACTTT. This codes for CASSRQGPPLHF.

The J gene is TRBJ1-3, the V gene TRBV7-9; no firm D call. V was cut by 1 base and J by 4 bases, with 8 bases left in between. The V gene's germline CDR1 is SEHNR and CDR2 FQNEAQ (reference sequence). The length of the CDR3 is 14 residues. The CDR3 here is CASSLEKRGNTIYF. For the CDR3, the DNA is TGTGCCAGCAGCTTAGAGAAGCGCGGAAACACCATATATTTT.

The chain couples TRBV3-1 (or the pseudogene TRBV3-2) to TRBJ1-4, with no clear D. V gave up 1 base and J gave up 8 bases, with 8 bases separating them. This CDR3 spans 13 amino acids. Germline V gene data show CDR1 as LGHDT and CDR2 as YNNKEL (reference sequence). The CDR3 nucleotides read TGTGCCAGCAGCCAAGGATTGACAGAAAAACTGTTTTTT. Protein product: CASSQGLTEKLFF.

CDR3 residues: CASSLSSGNTIYF. The DNA for the CDR3 is TGTGCCAGCAGCCTCTCCTCTGGAAACACCATATATTTT. The rearrangement joins TRBV27 to TRBJ1-3, with D unresolved. In germline, CDR1 is MNHEY, CDR2 SMNVEV (reference sequence). The CDR3 sequence is 13 residues long. Trimming pared 6 bases from V and 0 bases from J, leaving 6 bases between.

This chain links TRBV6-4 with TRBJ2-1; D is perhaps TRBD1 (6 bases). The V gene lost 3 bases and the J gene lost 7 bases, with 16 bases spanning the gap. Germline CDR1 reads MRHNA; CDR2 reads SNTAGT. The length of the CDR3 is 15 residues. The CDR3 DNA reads TGTGCCAGCAGTGAGGGAAGTGGGGGCAATAATGAGCAGTTCTTC. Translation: CASSEGSGGNNEQFF.

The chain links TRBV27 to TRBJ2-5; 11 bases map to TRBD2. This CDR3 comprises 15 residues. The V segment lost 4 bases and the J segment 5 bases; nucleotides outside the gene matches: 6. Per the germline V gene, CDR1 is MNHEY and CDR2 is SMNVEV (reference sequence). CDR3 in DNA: TGTGCCAGCAGTTGGCTAGCGGGGGGTGGGGAGACCCAGTACTTC. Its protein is CASSWLAGGGETQYF.

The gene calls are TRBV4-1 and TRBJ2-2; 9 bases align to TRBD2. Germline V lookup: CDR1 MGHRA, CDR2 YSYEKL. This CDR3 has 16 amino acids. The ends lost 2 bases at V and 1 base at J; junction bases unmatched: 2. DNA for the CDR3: TGCGCCAGCAGCCAAAATAGCGGGGGGAACACCGGGGAGCTGTTTTTT. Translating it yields CASSQNSGGNTGELFF.